A single sample gave rise to the 5 T cell receptor beta chains below, sequenced in a study of T cell responses to AZD1222 COVID-19 vaccine. The repertoire was sequenced with immunoSEQ multiplex PCR; TCRdb's copy has only in-frame clones and lacks some. The sample lists about 140,000 clones; roughly 92% were seen once. The specimen comprised peripheral blood, sampled on day 0 of AZD1222 vaccination. These receptors all stem from an adult in good health.

The chain recombines TRBV6-6 with TRBJ1-1; 10 positions agree with TRBD1. V trimming: 5 bases; J trimming: 1 base; junction bases outside the gene matches: 4. The CDR3 has 15 residues. Germline CDR1 reads MNHNY; CDR2 reads SVGAGI (reference sequence). CDR3 DNA sequence: TGTGCCAGCAGTCCTCGGGACAGGGGGAACACTGAAGCTTTCTTT. Protein: CASSPRDRGNTEAFF.

The chain uses TRBV9 and TRBJ1-6, with D possibly being TRBD1 (6 bases). Trimming removed 2 bases at V and 7 bases at J, with 10 bases between. CDR3 length: 14 residues. Per germline, CDR1 SGDLS and CDR2 YYNGEE. The CDR3 spells CASSVGGRNSPLHF. The CDR3 coding sequence is TGTGCCAGCAGCGTGGGGGGGCGGAATTCACCCCTCCACTTT.

The chain joins TRBV5-1 to TRBJ2-7; the D gene is possibly TRBD2 (6 bases). Germline V CDR1 and CDR2: SGHRS, YFSETQ. V lost 0 bases, J lost 3 bases, and 13 bases lay in between. This CDR3 is built from 15 residues. The CDR3 loop is CASSLVSGLNYEQYF. For the CDR3, the DNA is TGCGCCAGCAGCTTGGTGTCGGGACTCAACTACGAGCAGTACTTC.

The chain combines TRBV27 with TRBJ2-1; D unresolved. CDR1 MNHEY and CDR2 SMNVEV come from the germline V gene (reference sequence). CDR3 length: 15 amino acids. V was pared by 2 bases and J by 0 bases, with 8 bases between. For the CDR3, the DNA is TGTGCCAGCAGTTTAAAGACAAACTCCTACAATGAGCAGTTCTTC. It encodes CASSLKTNSYNEQFF.

This clone was recorded once. V and J are TRBV6-6 and TRBJ2-7; 7 bases match TRBD2. The CDR3 is 14 residues long. With 5 bases clipped from V and 3 bases from J, the junction kept 7 bases outside the gene matches. CDR1 and CDR2 (germline): MNHNY, SVGAGI (reference sequence). The CDR3 is CASSKVGEGYEQYF. The CDR3 DNA reads TGTGCCAGCAGTAAGGTCGGGGAGGGCTACGAGCAGTACTTC.